These 32 T cell receptor beta chains were sequenced from one sample in a study of CD4+ T cells in melanoma. Produced via immunoSEQ multiplex PCR; TCRdb's table is partial and in-frame only. The sample lists around 11,000 clones, less than 80% occurring once. Sequencing used cells from a culture (not recorded whether cultured in vitro). The receptors originated from a human donor with melanoma.

This clone was detected a few times. This rearrangement joins TRBV4-1 to TRBJ1-4, with unresolved D. The CDR3 is 16 amino acids. Germline V gives CDR1 MGHRA, CDR2 YSYEKL. Trimming stripped 4 bases from V and 2 bases from J, with 14 bases between. The chain's CDR3 is CASSRIPVVTNEKLFF. DNA of the CDR3: TGCGCCAGCAGCCGCATCCCCGTTGTTACTAATGAAAAACTGTTTTTT.

This CDR3 reads CASSEDIQGTTGELFF. The CDR3 bases are TGTGCCAGCAGTGAAGATATCCAGGGGACCACCGGGGAGCTGTTTTTT. J is TRBJ2-2 and V is TRBV25-1, with a possible D match to TRBD1 (6 bases). Germline CDR1 is MGHDK and CDR2 is SYGVNS. The CDR3 runs 16 residues. Trimming removed 2 bases at V and 4 bases at J, with 14 bases between.

The chain combines TRBV20-1 with TRBJ2-1; D tentatively reads TRBD1 or TRBD2 (6 bases each). Germline CDR1 reads DFQATT; CDR2 reads SNEGSKA (reference sequence). CDR3 length equals 11 residues. V lost 6 bases and J lost 9, with 12 bases in between. This chain's CDR3 is CSAGGGSEQFF. The CDR3 bases are TGCAGTGCCGGAGGGGGGAGTGAGCAGTTCTTC.

This clone was seen a handful of times. V and J are TRBV15 and TRBJ2-5; a possible D gene is TRBD1 (5 bases). The CDR3 is 14 amino acids. Per the germline V gene, CDR1 is LNHNV and CDR2 is YYDKDF (reference sequence). Deletions cut 2 bases from V and 2 bases from J, with 9 bases between. CDR3 DNA sequence: TGTGCCACCAGCAGATCACAGGAGCAAGAGACCCAGTACTTC. As protein: CATSRSQEQETQYF. The complete variable domain, with remaining parts taken from reference TRBV15 and TRBJ2-5, reads DAMVIQNPRYQVTQFGKPVTLSCSQTLNHNVMYWYQQKSSQAPKLLFHYYDKDFNNEADTPDNFQSRRPNTSFCFLDIRSPGLGDTAMYLCATSRSQEQETQYFGPGTRLLVL.

The V gene is TRBV5-4, the J gene TRBJ2-7, with a tentative D call TRBD1 (7 bases). Deletions cut 4 bases from V and 7 bases from J, with 18 bases between. CDR1 and CDR2 from the germline V gene are SGHNT and YYREEE (reference sequence). This CDR3 has 14 residues. The CDR3 DNA follows: TGTGCCAGCAGCCCCTCAGGGGGGCGTAGTGAGCAGTACTTC. Protein product: CASSPSGGRSEQYF.

This clone was seen just once. The chain uses TRBV6-1 and TRBJ2-2; 8 bases map to TRBD2. Trimming took 8 bases from V and 0 from J; bases not matched to a gene: 2. CDR1 MNHNS and CDR2 SASEGT come from the germline V gene. This CDR3 contains 14 residues. As DNA, the CDR3 is TGTGCCAGCGAGGGACTAGCGAACACCGGGGAGCTGTTTTTT. This codes for CASEGLANTGELFF.

The chain carries TRBV6-6 and TRBJ2-1, with D possibly called TRBD1 or TRBD2 (5 bases each). With 6 bases removed from V and 10 bases from J, the gap between germline ends came to 13 bases. This CDR3 comprises 12 residues. CDR1 MNHNY and CDR2 SVGAGI come from the germline V gene (reference sequence). Written as DNA, the CDR3 is TGTGCCAGCAGCCCCGGGGACCGCGAGCAGTTCTTC. This codes for CASSPGDREQFF.

The rearrangement uses TRBV5-1 and TRBJ2-6; D call uncertain. The germline V gene encodes CDR1 SGHRS and CDR2 YFSETQ. Trimming removed 2 bases from V and 0 bases from J, with 3 bases in between. The CDR3 runs to 14 residues. The DNA for the CDR3 is TGCGCCAGCAGCTTATACTCTGGGGCCAACGTCCTGACTTTC. It yields the protein CASSLYSGANVLTF.

V gene TRBV7-9 combines with J gene TRBJ2-3, with 11 bases fitting TRBD2. The J segment lost 4 bases and the V segment lost 7 bases, leaving 4 bases of the junction unmatched. Germline V gene data show CDR1 as SEHNR and CDR2 as FQNEAQ (reference sequence). This CDR3 is built from 14 residues. The CDR3 protein is CASIVAGGPDTQYF. In DNA, the CDR3 is TGTGCCAGCATCGTAGCGGGGGGGCCAGATACGCAGTATTTT.

This chain links TRBV7-9 with TRBJ1-1; 7 positions match TRBD1. CDR3 length: 13 amino acids. V lost 5 bases to trimming and J lost 5 bases; unmatched junction nucleotides: 5. Looked up from germline, CDR1 is SEHNR and CDR2 is FQNEAQ (reference sequence). The CDR3 coding sequence is TGTGCCAGCAGCCCACAGGGGAATACTGAAGCTTTCTTT. Translation: CASSPQGNTEAFF.

This rearrangement joins TRBV11-2 to TRBJ2-1; perhaps D is TRBD1 or TRBD2 (5 bases each). This CDR3 region has 16 residues. Germline values: CDR1 SGHAT, CDR2 FQNNGV. Between the trimmed V and J ends, which lost 5 bases and 4 bases, there was a span of 18 bases. The CDR3 region is CASSGRVGRSYNEQFF. Here the CDR3 DNA reads TGTGCCAGCAGCGGTAGGGTGGGACGGTCGTACAATGAGCAGTTCTTC.

This clone was detected a few times. The gene calls are TRBV5-8 and TRBJ2-3; TRBD2 matches 15 bases. CDR3 length equals 17 residues. Germline CDR1 reads SGHTS; CDR2 reads YDEGEE. V lost 4 bases, J lost 5 bases, and 8 bases stayed unmatched. CDR3 bases: TGTGCCAGCAGCCAGCCGGGACTAGCGGGGGGAAGAGATACGCAGTATTTT. Its translation is CASSQPGLAGGRDTQYF.

V is TRBV7-9 and J is TRBJ1-4; tentative D call: TRBD1 (5 bases). The CDR3 is 15 amino acids. V lost 0 bases and J 4 bases, leaving 9 bases between the germline ends. Germline CDR1 is SEHNR and CDR2 is FQNEAQ (reference sequence). The CDR3: CASSLAAGSNEKLFF. The CDR3 DNA follows: TGTGCCAGCAGCTTAGCCGCAGGGAGTAATGAAAAACTGTTTTTT.

The gene calls are TRBV29-1 and TRBJ2-3, with D possibly being TRBD2 (7 bases). The germline V and J ends were trimmed by 5 bases and 6 bases, with 15 bases remaining between them. The CDR3 consists of 13 residues. Germline V gives CDR1 SQVTM, CDR2 ANQGSEA. The CDR3 nucleotides read TGCAGCGTTAGAGGGGGGGGCTGGGATACGCAGTATTTT. Encoded protein: CSVRGGGWDTQYF.

Only a few counts were recorded for this clone. The V and J genes are TRBV9 and TRBJ1-2; TRBD1 matches 8 bases. Per the germline V gene, CDR1 is SGDLS and CDR2 is YYNGEE. The CDR3 consists of 16 residues. The V and J ends lost 5 bases and 1 base, in that order; junction bases with no gene match: 10. The chain's CDR3 is CASRGVRTGINYGYTF. CDR3 DNA: TGTGCCAGCAGGGGAGTCCGGACAGGGATTAACTATGGCTACACCTTC.

This rearrangement joins TRBV4-1 to TRBJ2-7, with TRBD1 matching over 7 bases. Germline trimming cut 2 bases from V and 2 bases from J; bases unmatched to any gene: 3. This CDR3 is 14 amino acids long. Germline CDR1 reads MGHRA; CDR2 reads YSYEKL. CDR3 sequence reads: CASSQPGQTYEQYF. In DNA, the CDR3 is TGCGCCAGCAGCCAACCGGGACAGACCTACGAGCAGTACTTC.

The chain combines TRBV6-6 with TRBJ2-7; 9 bases match TRBD1. V dropped 1 base and J dropped 3; count of bases not matched to a gene: 4. Germline V gives CDR1 MNHNY, CDR2 SVGAGI (reference sequence). CDR3 length: 15 amino acids. The CDR3 protein is CASSYFPGQGYEQYF. In DNA form, the CDR3 reads TGTGCCAGCAGTTACTTCCCGGGACAGGGCTACGAGCAGTACTTC.

The chain uses TRBV5-8 and TRBJ2-7, with 8 bases that match TRBD1. The CDR3 is 15 residues long. Germline CDR1 and CDR2: SGHTS and YDEGEE. Unmatched junction bases numbered 7, after V lost 1 base and J lost 4 bases. In DNA, the CDR3 is TGTGCCAGCAGCTTGCCGACAGGGGATAGGTACGAGCAGTACTTC. It codes for CASSLPTGDRYEQYF.

This clone has just one count. V gene TRBV5-4 combines with J gene TRBJ2-6, with TRBD1 identical over 9 bases. The CDR3 contains 17 residues. Germline assignment: CDR1 SGHNT and CDR2 YYREEE (reference sequence). Trimming cost V 4 bases and J 0 bases; bases outside gene matches: 5. Here the CDR3 reads CASSRQGVASGANVLTF. In DNA, the CDR3 is TGTGCCAGCAGCCGACAGGGGGTGGCCTCTGGGGCCAACGTCCTGACTTTC.

The chain joins TRBV5-1 to TRBJ1-1; D remains ambiguous. Trimming pared 0 bases from V and 2 bases from J, leaving 5 bases between. Germline V gene data show CDR1 as SGHRS and CDR2 as YFSETQ. The CDR3 length is 13 residues. The CDR3 protein is CASSLASNTEAFF. CDR3 DNA: TGCGCCAGCAGCTTGGCAAGTAACACTGAAGCTTTCTTT.

Only a few counts were recorded for this clone. V and J are TRBV19 and TRBJ1-2, with 9 bases that match TRBD1. Germline V gene lookup returns CDR1 LNHDA and CDR2 SQIVND (reference sequence). V was clipped by 11 bases and J by 5 bases; unmatched bases: 3. The CDR3 has 11 amino acids. CDR3 in DNA: TGTGCCGCCGGACAGGGGTATGGCTACACCTTC. Translation: CAAGQGYGYTF.

The genes are TRBV19 and TRBJ1-4; maybe TRBD1 (6 bases). Germline CDR1 and CDR2: LNHDA and SQIVND (reference sequence). The CDR3 sequence is 14 residues long. Trimming took 3 bases from V and 8 from J, leaving 13 bases between them. This CDR3 reads CASSIWGRGEKLFF. The CDR3 DNA reads TGTGCCAGTAGTATCTGGGGGCGCGGGGAAAAACTGTTTTTT.

This sequence joins TRBV5-6 and TRBJ1-3; 8 bases map to TRBD1. CDR1 SGHDT and CDR2 YYEEEE come from the germline V gene. The length of the CDR3 is 18 residues. V lost 4 bases, J lost 0 bases, and 12 bases stayed unmatched. The CDR3 spells CASSHRNRQGFSGNTIYF. CDR3 sequence (DNA): TGTGCCAGCAGCCATAGAAACAGACAGGGGTTCTCTGGAAACACCATATATTTT.

This sequence joins TRBV18 and TRBJ2-1; D ambiguous. Germline CDR1 reads KGHSH; CDR2 reads LQKENI. V lost 3 bases to trimming and J lost 0 bases, with 6 bases between them. The CDR3 length is 14 residues. CDR3 nucleotides: TGTGCCAGCTCACCCAGGAGCTCCTACAATGAGCAGTTCTTC. This encodes CASSPRSSYNEQFF.

V is TRBV9 and J is TRBJ2-7, with D perhaps assigned TRBD1 or TRBD2 (5 bases each). This CDR3 is built from 14 residues. V lost 0 bases, J lost 0 bases, and 7 bases lay in between. Germline values: CDR1 SGDLS, CDR2 YYNGEE. CDR3 residues: CASSVGGNSYEQYF. DNA for the CDR3: TGTGCCAGCAGCGTAGGGGGGAACTCCTACGAGCAGTACTTC.

The V gene is TRBV4-2, the J gene TRBJ2-7, with D tentatively TRBD1 (6 bases). V was trimmed by 0 bases and J by 3 bases, leaving 12 bases between them. Germline V CDR1 and CDR2: LGHNA, YNFKEQ. The CDR3 has 15 residues. CDR3 coding DNA: TGTGCCAGCAGCCAAGATTGGGACACCCGCTACGAGCAGTACTTC. This sequence encodes CASSQDWDTRYEQYF.

This clone was recorded a few times. The CDR3 sequence: CASGLGEAKNIQYF. CDR3 nucleotides: TGTGCTAGTGGTTTGGGGGAGGCCAAAAACATTCAGTACTTC. The chain joins TRBV12-5 to TRBJ2-4, with D possibly being TRBD2 (5 bases). The CDR3 runs to 14 residues. With 1 base removed from V and 1 base from J, the gap between germline ends came to 5 bases. Germline V gene sequence: CDR1 LGHNT, CDR2 FRNRAP.

The gene calls are TRBV6-5 and TRBJ1-1; tentatively, D is TRBD1 (6 bases). CDR3 length: 13 amino acids. CDR1 and CDR2 (germline): MNHEY, SVGAGI. Deletions cut 6 bases from V and 3 bases from J, with 11 bases between. For the CDR3, the DNA is TGTGCCAGCAGGTGGGAGGGGGACACTGAAGCTTTCTTT. Its translation: CASRWEGDTEAFF.

The genes are TRBV5-5 and TRBJ2-5; 7 bases fit TRBD2. The V gene end was trimmed by 1 base and the J gene end by 14 bases; junction bases not matched to a gene: 8. The CDR3 is 12 amino acids. Germline V CDR1 and CDR2: SGHKS, YYEKEE (reference sequence). The DNA of the CDR3 is TGTGCCAGCAGCTTGATATCGTCGGGGGGTTACTTC. It encodes CASSLISSGGYF.

This clone came up a few times. This sample also contains other DNA sequences that code for the same CDR3. V gene TRBV2 combines with J gene TRBJ2-7; the D is unclear. Per the germline V gene, CDR1 is SNHLY and CDR2 is FYNNEI. The CDR3 runs to 13 residues. V lost 4 bases and J lost 0, with 7 bases in between. The CDR3 region has the DNA TGTGCCAGCAGTGTACCACTCTCCTACGAGCAGTACTTC. This sequence encodes CASSVPLSYEQYF.

V and J are TRBV10-3 and TRBJ2-7, with 7 bases fitting TRBD1. The germline CDR1 and CDR2 sequences are ENHRY and SYGVKD. The length of the CDR3 is 14 residues. V shed 10 bases and J 3 bases; nucleotides not matched to a gene: 12. DNA for the CDR3: TGTGCCACCGCGACAGGGAGTACGGTCTACGAGCAGTACTTC. Translation: CATATGSTVYEQYF.

V gene TRBV5-1 combines with J gene TRBJ2-1, with 8 positions matching TRBD1. Trimming removed 5 bases from V and 5 bases from J; junction bases left unmatched: 6. CDR1 and CDR2 from the germline V gene are SGHRS and YFSETQ. The CDR3 extends over 14 amino acids. In DNA form, the CDR3 reads TGCGCCAGCAGTATGACAGGGGTCGACAATGAGCAGTTCTTC. Protein product: CASSMTGVDNEQFF.